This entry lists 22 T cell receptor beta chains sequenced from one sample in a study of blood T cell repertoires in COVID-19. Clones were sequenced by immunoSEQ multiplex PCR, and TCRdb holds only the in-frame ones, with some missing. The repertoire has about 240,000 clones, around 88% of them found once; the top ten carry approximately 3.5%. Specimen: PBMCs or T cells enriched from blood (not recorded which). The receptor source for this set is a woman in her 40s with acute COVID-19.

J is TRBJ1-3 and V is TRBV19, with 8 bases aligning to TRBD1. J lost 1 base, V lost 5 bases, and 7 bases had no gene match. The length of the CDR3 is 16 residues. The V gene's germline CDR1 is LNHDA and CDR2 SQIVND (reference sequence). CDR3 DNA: TGTGCCAGTAGTTTCCGTCAGGGGGCTTCTGGAAACACCATATATTTT. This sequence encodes CASSFRQGASGNTIYF.

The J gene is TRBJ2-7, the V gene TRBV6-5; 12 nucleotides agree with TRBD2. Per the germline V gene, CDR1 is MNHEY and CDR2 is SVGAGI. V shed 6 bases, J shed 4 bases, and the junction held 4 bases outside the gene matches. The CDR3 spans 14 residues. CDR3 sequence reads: CASRPGLAGYEQYF. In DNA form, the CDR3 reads TGTGCCAGCAGGCCGGGACTAGCGGGTTACGAGCAGTACTTC.

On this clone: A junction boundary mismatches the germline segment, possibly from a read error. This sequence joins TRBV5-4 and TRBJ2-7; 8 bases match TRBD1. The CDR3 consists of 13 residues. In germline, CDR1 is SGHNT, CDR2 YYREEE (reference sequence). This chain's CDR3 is CASSLLRDRPQNF. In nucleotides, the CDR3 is TGTGCCAGCAGCTTGCTTCGGGACAGGCCCCAGAACTTC. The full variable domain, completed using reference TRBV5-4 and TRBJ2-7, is ETGVTQSPTHLIKTRGQQVTLRCSSQSGHNTVSWYQQALGQGPQFIFQYYREEENGRGNFPPRFSGLQFPNYSSELNVNALELDDSALYLCASSLLRDRPQNFGPGTRLTVT.

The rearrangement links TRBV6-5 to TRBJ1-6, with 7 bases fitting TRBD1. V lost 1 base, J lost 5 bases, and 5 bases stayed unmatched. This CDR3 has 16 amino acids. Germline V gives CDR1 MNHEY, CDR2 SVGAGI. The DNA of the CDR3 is TGTGCCAGCAGTTACTTGGGACAGCGAGATAATTCACCCCTCCACTTT. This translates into CASSYLGQRDNSPLHF.

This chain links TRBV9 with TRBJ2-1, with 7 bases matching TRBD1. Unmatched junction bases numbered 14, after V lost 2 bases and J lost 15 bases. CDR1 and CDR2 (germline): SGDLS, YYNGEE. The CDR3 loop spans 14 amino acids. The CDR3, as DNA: TGTGCCAGCAGCGTTAGGACAGGTCTTGGTTATTTGTTCTTC. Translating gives CASSVRTGLGYLFF.

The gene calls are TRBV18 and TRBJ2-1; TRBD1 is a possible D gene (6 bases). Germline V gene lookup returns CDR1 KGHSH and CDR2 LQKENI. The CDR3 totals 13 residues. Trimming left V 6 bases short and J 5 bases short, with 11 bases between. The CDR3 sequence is CASSANRDNEQFF. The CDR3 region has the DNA TGTGCCAGCTCCGCAAACAGGGACAATGAGCAGTTCTTC.

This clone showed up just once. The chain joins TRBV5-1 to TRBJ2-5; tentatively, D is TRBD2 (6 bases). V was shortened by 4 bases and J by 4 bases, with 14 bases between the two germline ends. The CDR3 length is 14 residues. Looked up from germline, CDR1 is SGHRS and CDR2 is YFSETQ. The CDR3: CASSEGTGGETQYF. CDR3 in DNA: TGCGCCAGCAGCGAAGGGACCGGGGGAGAGACCCAGTACTTC.

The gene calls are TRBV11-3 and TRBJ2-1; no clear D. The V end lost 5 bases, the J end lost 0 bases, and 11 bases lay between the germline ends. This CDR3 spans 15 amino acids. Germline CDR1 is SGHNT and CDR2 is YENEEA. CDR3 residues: CASSPQQSSYNEQFF. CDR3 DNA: TGTGCCAGCAGCCCCCAACAGAGCTCCTACAATGAGCAGTTCTTC. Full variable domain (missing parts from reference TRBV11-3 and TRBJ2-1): EAGVVQSPRYKIIEKKQPVAFWCNPISGHNTLYWYLQNLGQGPELLIRYENEEAVDDSQLPKDRFSAERLKGVDSTLKIQPAELGDSAVYLCASSPQQSSYNEQFFGPGTRLTVL.

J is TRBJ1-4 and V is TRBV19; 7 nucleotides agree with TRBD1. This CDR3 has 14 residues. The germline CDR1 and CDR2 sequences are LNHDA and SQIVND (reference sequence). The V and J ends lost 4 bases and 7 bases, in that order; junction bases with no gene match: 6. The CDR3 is CASSRPGQFEKLFF. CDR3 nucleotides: TGTGCCAGTAGTAGGCCGGGACAGTTTGAAAAACTGTTTTTT.

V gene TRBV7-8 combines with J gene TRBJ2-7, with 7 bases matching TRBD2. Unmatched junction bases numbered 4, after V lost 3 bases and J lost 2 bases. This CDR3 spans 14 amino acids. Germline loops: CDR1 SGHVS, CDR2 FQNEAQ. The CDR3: CASSFPAGPYEQYF. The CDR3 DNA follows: TGTGCCAGCAGCTTTCCAGCGGGGCCCTACGAGCAGTACTTC.

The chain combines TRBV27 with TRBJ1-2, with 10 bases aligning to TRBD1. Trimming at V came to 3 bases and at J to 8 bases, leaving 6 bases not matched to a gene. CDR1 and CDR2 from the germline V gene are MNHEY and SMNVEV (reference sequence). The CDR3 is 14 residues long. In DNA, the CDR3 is TGTGCCAGCAGTTTTGGGACAGGGGCGAGCGGCTACACCTTC. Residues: CASSFGTGASGYTF.

As DNA, the CDR3 is TGTGCCAGCAGCGCCCGACAGGAGCACACTGAAGCTTTCTTT. Amino acids: CASSARQEHTEAFF. The V and J genes are TRBV5-4 and TRBJ1-1, with D perhaps TRBD1 (6 bases). This CDR3 contains 14 residues. CDR1 and CDR2 from the germline V gene are SGHNT and YYREEE (reference sequence). The V end was cut by 4 bases, the J end by 3 bases, with 13 bases between.

CDR3 nucleotides: TGTGCCAGCAGCGCAGGGTTCGAGCAGTACTTC. It specifies CASSAGFEQYF. V and J are TRBV6-5 and TRBJ2-7; perhaps TRBD1 as D (5 bases). The CDR3 loop spans 11 amino acids. Germline CDR1 MNHEY, CDR2 SVGAGI. V dropped 6 bases and J dropped 6 bases, with 9 bases sitting between them.

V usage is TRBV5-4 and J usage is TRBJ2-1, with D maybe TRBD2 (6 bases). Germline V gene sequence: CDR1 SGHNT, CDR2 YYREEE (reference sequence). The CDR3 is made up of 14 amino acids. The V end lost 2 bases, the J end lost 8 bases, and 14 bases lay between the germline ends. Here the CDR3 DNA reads TGTGCCAGCAGCTTTTCGGGAGTCGGAGATGAGCAGTTCTTC. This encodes CASSFSGVGDEQFF.

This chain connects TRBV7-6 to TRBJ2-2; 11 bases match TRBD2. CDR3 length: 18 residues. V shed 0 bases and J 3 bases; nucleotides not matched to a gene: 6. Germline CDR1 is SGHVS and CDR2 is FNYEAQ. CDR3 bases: TGTGCCAGCAGCTTAGCAGGGGTAGCGGGAGGGCACACCGGGGAGCTGTTTTTT. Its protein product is CASSLAGVAGGHTGELFF.

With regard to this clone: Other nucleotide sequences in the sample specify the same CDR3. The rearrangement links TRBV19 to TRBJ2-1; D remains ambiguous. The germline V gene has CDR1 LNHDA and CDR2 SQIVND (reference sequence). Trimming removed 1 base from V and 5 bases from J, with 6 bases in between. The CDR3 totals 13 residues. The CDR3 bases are TGTGCCAGTAGTATAGGTCTTAACAATGAGCAGTTCTTC. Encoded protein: CASSIGLNNEQFF.

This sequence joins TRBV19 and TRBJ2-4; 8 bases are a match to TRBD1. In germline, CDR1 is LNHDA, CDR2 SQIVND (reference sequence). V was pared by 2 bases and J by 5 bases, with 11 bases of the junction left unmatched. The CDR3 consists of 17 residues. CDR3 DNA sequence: TGTGCCAGTAGTATACCGGGAGCGGACAGGGACGAAAACATTCAGTACTTC. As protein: CASSIPGADRDENIQYF.

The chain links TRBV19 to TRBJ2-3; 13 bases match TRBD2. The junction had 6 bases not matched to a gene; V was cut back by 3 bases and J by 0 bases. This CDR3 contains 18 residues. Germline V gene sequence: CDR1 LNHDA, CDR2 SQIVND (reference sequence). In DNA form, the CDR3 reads TGTGCCAGTAGTATTTTTGGGACTAGCGGGGCAAGCACAGATACGCAGTATTTT. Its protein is CASSIFGTSGASTDTQYF. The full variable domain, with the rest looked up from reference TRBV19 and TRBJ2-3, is DGGITQSPKYLFRKEGQNVTLSCEQNLNHDAMYWYRQDPGQGLRLIYYSQIVNDFQKGDIAEGYSVSREKKESFPLTVTSAQKNPTAFYLCASSIFGTSGASTDTQYFGPGTRLTVL.

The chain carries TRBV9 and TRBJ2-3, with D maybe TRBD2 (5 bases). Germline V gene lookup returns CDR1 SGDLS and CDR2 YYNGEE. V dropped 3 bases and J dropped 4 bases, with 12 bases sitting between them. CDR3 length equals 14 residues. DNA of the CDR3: TGTGCCAGCAGCGCCTCCGGAGCGGCAGATACGCAGTATTTT. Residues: CASSASGAADTQYF. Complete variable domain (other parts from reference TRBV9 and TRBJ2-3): DSGVTQTPKHLITATGQRVTLRCSPRSGDLSVYWYQQSLDQGLQFLIQYYNGEERAKGNILERFSAQQFPDLHSELNLSSLELGDSALYFCASSASGAADTQYFGPGTRLTVL.

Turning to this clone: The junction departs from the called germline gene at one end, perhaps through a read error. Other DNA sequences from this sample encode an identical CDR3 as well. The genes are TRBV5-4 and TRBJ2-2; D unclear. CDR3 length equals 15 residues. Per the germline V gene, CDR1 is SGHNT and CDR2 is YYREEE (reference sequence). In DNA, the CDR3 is TGTGCTAGCAGCCCCCGTTCCGCTAGCACCGGGGAGCTGTTTTTT. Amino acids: CASSPRSASTGELFF.

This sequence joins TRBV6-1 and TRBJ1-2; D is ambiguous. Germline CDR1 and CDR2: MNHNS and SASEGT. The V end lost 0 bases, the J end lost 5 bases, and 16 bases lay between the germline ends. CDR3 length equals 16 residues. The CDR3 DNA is TGTGCCAGCAGTGAAGCGGTTCCGGGGTCGGGGTATGGCTACACCTTC. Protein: CASSEAVPGSGYGYTF.

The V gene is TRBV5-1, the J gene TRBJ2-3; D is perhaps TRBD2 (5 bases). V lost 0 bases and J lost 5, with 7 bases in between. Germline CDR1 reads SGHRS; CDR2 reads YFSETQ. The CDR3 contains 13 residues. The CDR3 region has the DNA TGCGCCAGCAGCTTGGCCGGGGAAGATACGCAGTATTTT. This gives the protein CASSLAGEDTQYF.